The 10 T cell receptor beta chains below were found in one sample sequenced in a study of spatial heterogeneity in lung cancer. Their cognate antigens are unknown. A single record per CDR3 protein comes from TCRdb applying MiXCR to the 5' RACE reads. The sample lists about 11,000 distinct CDR3 sequences, over 4.5% occurring once. The time point: sample taken at primary tumor resection. Study conclusions and caveats: The number of expanded tumor alpha and beta chains correlated with mutation number.

Sample: lung tumor tissue, taken at surgery. The origin of the receptors is a male donor with early-stage non-small cell lung cancer.

This clonotype was counted many times. The chain uses TRBV27 and TRBJ1-2, with 7 bases that match TRBD1. This CDR3 is 14 amino acids long. J gave up 7 bases and V 5 bases, and 10 bases lay outside the gene matches. Germline V gene lookup returns CDR1 MNHEY and CDR2 SMNVEV (reference sequence). CDR3 residues: CASSASTGFLGYTF. The CDR3, as DNA: TGTGCCAGCAGTGCATCGACAGGGTTCCTTGGCTACACCTTC.

This clonotype was detected ten times or more. CDR3 protein: CASSPWTGGVNEQFF. The CDR3 nucleotides read TGTGCCAGCAGCCCTTGGACAGGGGGTGTTAATGAGCAGTTCTTC. The chain has TRBV7-8 and TRBJ2-1; 10 positions match TRBD1. Trimming at V came to 5 bases and at J to 7 bases, leaving 8 bases not matched to a gene. The germline V gene encodes CDR1 SGHVS and CDR2 FQNEAQ. The CDR3 consists of 15 residues. Complete variable domain (other parts from reference TRBV7-8 and TRBJ2-1): GAGVSQSPRYKVAKRGQDVALRCDPISGHVSLFWYQQALGQGPEFLTYFQNEAQLDKSGLPSDRFFAERPEGSVSTLKIQRTQQEDSAVYLCASSPWTGGVNEQFFGPGTRLTVL.

There are many counts of this clonotype. The chain uses TRBV28 and TRBJ1-2; TRBD1 might be the D (6 bases). The germline V gene has CDR1 MDHEN and CDR2 SYDVKM. CDR3 length: 18 amino acids. The V end lost 2 bases, the J end lost 4 bases, and 23 bases lay between the germline ends. The CDR3 loop reads CASSLVDRMLVESYGYTF. CDR3 bases: TGTGCCAGCAGTTTAGTAGACAGGATGCTAGTGGAATCCTATGGCTACACCTTC.

This clonotype was recorded many times. The CDR3 ends on some other residue instead of the conserved phenylalanine or tryptophan, so this is likely a read error. The chain uses TRBV10-3 and TRBJ2-3, with 7 bases matching TRBD1. Germline CDR1 is ENHRY and CDR2 is SYGVKD. The CDR3 consists of 14 residues. Trimming removed 6 bases from V and 4 bases from J; junction bases left unmatched: 7. CDR3 coding DNA: TGTGCCATCAGCCTCCGACAGGGCTCAGATACGCAGTATTTA. It yields the protein CAISLRQGSDTQYL.

This clonotype came up many times. The genes are TRBV28 and TRBJ1-4, with D uncertain. V was pared by 4 bases and J by 3 bases, with 3 bases between. The CDR3 sequence is 12 residues long. Germline V gene lookup returns CDR1 MDHEN and CDR2 SYDVKM. The CDR3 protein is CASSSPNEKLFF. The CDR3 nucleotides are TGTGCCAGCAGTTCCCCTAATGAAAAACTGTTTTTT. The full variable domain, with the rest looked up from reference TRBV28 and TRBJ1-4, is DVKVTQSSRYLVKRTGEKVFLECVQDMDHENMFWYRQDPGLGLRLIYFSYDVKMKEKGDIPEGYSVSREKKERFSLILESASTNQTSMYLCASSSPNEKLFFGSGTQLSVL.

This clonotype occurred many times. The chain recombines TRBV28 with TRBJ1-5; TRBD1 aligns across 8 bases. Looked up from germline, CDR1 is MDHEN and CDR2 is SYDVKM. V was pared by 6 bases and J by 4 bases, with 8 bases of the junction left unmatched. CDR3 length: 15 residues. CDR3 nucleotide sequence: TGTGCCAGCAGCCTCGGGACAGGCCGAAATCAGCCCCAGCATTTT. It yields the protein CASSLGTGRNQPQHF. The full variable domain, in which reference TRBV28 and TRBJ1-5 provide the parts outside the CDR3, is DVKVTQSSRYLVKRTGEKVFLECVQDMDHENMFWYRQDPGLGLRLIYFSYDVKMKEKGDIPEGYSVSREKKERFSLILESASTNQTSMYLCASSLGTGRNQPQHFGDGTRLSIL.

The rearrangement uses TRBV7-2 and TRBJ1-1; D gene ambiguous. Germline V gene lookup returns CDR1 SGHTA and CDR2 FQGNSA. V lost 5 bases and J 4 bases, leaving 8 bases between the germline ends. This CDR3 region has 12 residues. CDR3 sequence reads: CASSRVGTEAFF. The CDR3 nucleotides read TGTGCCAGCAGCCGCGTGGGCACTGAAGCTTTCTTT. The whole variable domain, filled in from reference TRBV7-2 and TRBJ1-1, reads GAGVSQSPSNKVTEKGKDVELRCDPISGHTALYWYRQSLGQGLEFLIYFQGNSAPDKSGLPSDRFSAERTGGSVSTLTIQRTQQEDSAVYLCASSRVGTEAFFGQGTRLTVV.

The V and J genes are TRBV14 and TRBJ2-7; tentative D call: TRBD1 (5 bases). With 5 bases removed from V and 2 bases from J, the gap between germline ends came to 16 bases. The CDR3 is 15 residues long. The germline V gene has CDR1 SGHDN and CDR2 FVKESK. The CDR3 nucleotides read TGTGCCAGCAGCTACGGACAAACTATCGCCTACGAGCAGTACTTC. As protein: CASSYGQTIAYEQYF.

This clonotype was detected many times. The chain links TRBV28 to TRBJ1-2, with 7 positions matching TRBD1. Trimming took 10 bases from V and 10 from J; bases not matched to a gene: 9. The CDR3 sequence is 11 residues long. Germline CDR1 MDHEN, CDR2 SYDVKM. CDR3 coding DNA: TGTGCCACCCGGACAGGATTGGACTACACCTTC. This gives the protein CATRTGLDYTF.

This clonotype was observed at least ten times. This chain joins TRBV5-1 and TRBJ2-7, with 9 bases fitting TRBD1. V was pared by 2 bases and J by 3 bases, with 6 bases of the junction left unmatched. Germline CDR1 SGHRS, CDR2 YFSETQ. The CDR3 is 15 residues long. The CDR3 loop is CASSFGGGQGYEQYF. The CDR3 DNA is TGCGCCAGCAGCTTTGGAGGGGGACAGGGCTACGAGCAGTACTTC. The complete variable domain, with remaining parts taken from reference TRBV5-1 and TRBJ2-7, reads KAGVTQTPRYLIKTRGQQVTLSCSPISGHRSVSWYQQTPGQGLQFLFEYFSETQRNKGNFPGRFSGRQFSNSRSEMNVSTLELGDSALYLCASSFGGGQGYEQYFGPGTRLTVT.